This record looks at one T cell receptor (beta chain) sequence and its context. The sample is drawn from a study of blood T cell repertoires in COVID-19. Whole-study context: Some COVID-19 samples were acute and others convalescent; all came from the United States, Italy and Spain. The cDNA or gDNA used as material had been derived from T cells, B-cell-depleted T cells, or PBMCs.

V lost 3 bases to trimming and J lost 0 bases, with 12 bases between them. This CDR3 spans 15 amino acids. Germline lookup yields CDR1 MNHNS and CDR2 SASEGT. Methods used by the authors: Reference gene primer amplification in the assay estimated nucleated cell counts. Assay: immunoSEQ multiplex PCR; the TCRdb copy retains only in-frame clones and omits some. The V and J calls and the clone size are those of that table, but D and trimming were determined from the DNA. The sample has tens of thousands of clones, 77% seen once. This rearrangement joins TRBV6-1 to TRBJ2-7; TRBD1 is a possible D gene (5 bases). The sequence was collected from a woman in her sixties or seventies with acute or convalescent COVID-19. The sample consisted of peripheral blood. The CDR3 DNA is TGTGCCAGCAGTGACGAACGGACAAGCTCCTACGAGCAGTACTTC. Residues: CASSDERTSSYEQYF.